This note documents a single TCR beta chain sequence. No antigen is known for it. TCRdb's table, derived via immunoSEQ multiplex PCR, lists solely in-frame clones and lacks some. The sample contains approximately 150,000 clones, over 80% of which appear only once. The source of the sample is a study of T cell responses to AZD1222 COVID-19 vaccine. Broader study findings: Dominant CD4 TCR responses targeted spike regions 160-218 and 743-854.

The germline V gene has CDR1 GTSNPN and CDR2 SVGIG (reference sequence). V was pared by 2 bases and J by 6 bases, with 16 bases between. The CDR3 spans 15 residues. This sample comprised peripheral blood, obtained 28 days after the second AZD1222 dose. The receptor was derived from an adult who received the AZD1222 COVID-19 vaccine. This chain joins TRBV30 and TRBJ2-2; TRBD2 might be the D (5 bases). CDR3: CAWSIPGRIPGELFF. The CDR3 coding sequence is TGTGCCTGGAGTATTCCGGGAAGAATCCCCGGGGAGCTGTTTTTT.